This T cell receptor (beta chain) was identified during a study of T cell responses to AZD1222 COVID-19 vaccine. The CDR3 has 12 amino acids. Trimming took 10 bases from V and 4 from J, leaving 13 bases between them. From germline, CDR1 is MNHEY and CDR2 SMNVEV (reference sequence). Profiled with immunoSEQ multiplex PCR; TCRdb holds only in-frame clones, not every one. The sample contains around 140,000 clones, about nine tenths of which appear only once. The TCR was taken from an adult who received the AZD1222 COVID-19 vaccine. This specimen was peripheral blood, taken 28 days after the second AZD1222 dose. The rearrangement joins TRBV27 to TRBJ1-1; D is uncertain. The CDR3 region is CATRSAGTEAFF. In DNA form, the CDR3 reads TGTGCCACCCGATCCGCCGGCACTGAAGCTTTCTTT.